This TCR beta chain was recovered during a study of CD8 T cells in ankylosing spondylitis. Regarding the study as a whole: Blood of patients with ankylosing spondylitis appeared to be characterized by a TCR beta motif of several highly homologous variants. There were earlier reports of some motif variants in reactive arthritis synovial fluid and blood.

It was by quantitative 5'-RACE with molecular barcodes that TCR beta libraries were made. TCRdb re-analysed the 5' RACE reads in MiXCR, keeping a single row per CDR3 protein. The sample lists over 700,000 distinct CDR3 sequences, under 20% occurring once. The CDR3 contains 14 residues. Trimming stripped 8 bases from V and 7 bases from J, with 17 bases between. CDR1 is LGHNA and CDR2 is YNFKEQ in the germline V gene. Only a few counts were recorded for this clonotype. Its specificity is unknown. The TCR was taken from a male donor with ankylosing spondylitis. The material sequenced was blood, either unsorted or a sorted T cell fraction (not recorded which). The chain carries TRBV4-2 and TRBJ1-4, with D tentatively TRBD1 (5 bases). As DNA, the CDR3 is TGTGCCAGCTCCGGGGGAGGGATAGGTGAAAAACTGTTTTTT. Its translation: CASSGGGIGEKLFF.